The clone carrying this T cell receptor (beta chain) appeared many times. These data come from a study of T cells in Graves' hyperthyroidism and ophthalmopathy. This CDR3 spans 14 amino acids. Trimming removed 7 bases at V and 6 bases at J, with 18 bases between. The germline gives CDR1 LNHDA, CDR2 SQIVND (reference sequence). RNA transcripts were the template for amplifying TCR beta CDR3 regions. With the HTBI primer set, the TCR CDR3 went through a first round of RT-PCR. TCRdb ran MiXCR on the multiplex PCR reads and lists one entry per CDR3 protein. Here the sample spans 92,000 or so distinct CDR3 sequences, 51% being singletons.

The receptor was derived from a woman in her thirties or forties with Graves' hyperthyroidism. The gene calls are TRBV19 and TRBJ1-2, with D possibly matching TRBD1 (6 bases). Sequenced sample: blood. As DNA, the CDR3 is TGTGCCAGTACCCTCCTAGGGGGGCTCGATGGCTACACCTTC. This translates into CASTLLGGLDGYTF.